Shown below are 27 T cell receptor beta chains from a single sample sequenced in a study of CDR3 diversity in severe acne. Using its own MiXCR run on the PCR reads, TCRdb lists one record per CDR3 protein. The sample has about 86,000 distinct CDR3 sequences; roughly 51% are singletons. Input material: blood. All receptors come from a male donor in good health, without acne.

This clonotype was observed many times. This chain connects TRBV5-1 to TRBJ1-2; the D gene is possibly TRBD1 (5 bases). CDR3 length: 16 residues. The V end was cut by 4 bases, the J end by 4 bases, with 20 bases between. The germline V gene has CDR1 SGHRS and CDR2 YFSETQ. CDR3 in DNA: TGCGCCAGCAGCCCGGGGGGAAGAGAGGAGGGCTATGGCTACACCTTC. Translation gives CASSPGGREEGYGYTF.

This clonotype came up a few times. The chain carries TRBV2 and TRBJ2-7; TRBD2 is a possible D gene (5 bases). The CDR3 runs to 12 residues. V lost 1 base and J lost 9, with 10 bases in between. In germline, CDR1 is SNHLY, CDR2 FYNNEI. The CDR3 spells CASSEDSAGQYF. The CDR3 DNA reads TGTGCCAGCAGTGAAGATAGCGCAGGGCAGTACTTC.

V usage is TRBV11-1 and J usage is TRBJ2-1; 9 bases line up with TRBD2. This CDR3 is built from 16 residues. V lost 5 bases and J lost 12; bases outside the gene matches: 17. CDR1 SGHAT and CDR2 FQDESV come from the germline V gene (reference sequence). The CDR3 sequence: CASSDPGTSRSFGQFF. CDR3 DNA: TGTGCCAGCAGCGACCCCGGGACTAGCCGATCCTTTGGGCAGTTCTTC.

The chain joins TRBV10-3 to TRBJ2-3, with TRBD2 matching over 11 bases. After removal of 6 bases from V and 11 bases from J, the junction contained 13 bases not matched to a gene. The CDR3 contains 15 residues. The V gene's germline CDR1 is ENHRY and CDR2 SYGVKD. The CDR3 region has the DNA TGTGCCATCAGCATCCTAGCGGGGGGTATGAATGAGCAGTATTTT. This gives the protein CAISILAGGMNEQYF.

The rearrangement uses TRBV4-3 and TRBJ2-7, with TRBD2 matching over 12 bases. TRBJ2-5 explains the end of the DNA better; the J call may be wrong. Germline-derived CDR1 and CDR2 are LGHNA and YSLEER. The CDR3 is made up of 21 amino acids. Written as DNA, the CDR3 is TGCGCCAGCAGCCGGAGAATATTGGCTGGGGGAGGACTAGCGGGAAAAGAGACCCAGTACTTC. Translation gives CASSRRILAGGGLAGKETQYF.

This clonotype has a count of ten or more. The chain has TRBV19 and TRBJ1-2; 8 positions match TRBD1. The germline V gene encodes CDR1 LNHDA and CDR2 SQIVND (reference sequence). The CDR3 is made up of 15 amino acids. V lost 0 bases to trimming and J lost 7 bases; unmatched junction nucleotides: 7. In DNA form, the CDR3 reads TGTGCCAGTAGTATAGACCGACAGGGGAAGATTGGCTACACCTTC. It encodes CASSIDRQGKIGYTF.

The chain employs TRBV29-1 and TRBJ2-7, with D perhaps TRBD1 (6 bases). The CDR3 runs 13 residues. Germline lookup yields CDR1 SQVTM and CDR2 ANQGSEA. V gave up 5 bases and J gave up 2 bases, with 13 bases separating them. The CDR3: CSVRGRLTYEQYF. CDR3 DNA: TGCAGCGTTAGGGGGAGATTAACCTACGAGCAGTACTTC.

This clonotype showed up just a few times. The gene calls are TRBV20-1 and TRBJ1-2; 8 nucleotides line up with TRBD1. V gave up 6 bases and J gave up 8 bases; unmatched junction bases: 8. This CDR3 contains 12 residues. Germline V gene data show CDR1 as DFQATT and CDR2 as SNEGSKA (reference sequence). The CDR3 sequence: CSARETGVGYTF. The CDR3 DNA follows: TGCAGTGCACGAGAGACAGGGGTAGGCTACACCTTC.

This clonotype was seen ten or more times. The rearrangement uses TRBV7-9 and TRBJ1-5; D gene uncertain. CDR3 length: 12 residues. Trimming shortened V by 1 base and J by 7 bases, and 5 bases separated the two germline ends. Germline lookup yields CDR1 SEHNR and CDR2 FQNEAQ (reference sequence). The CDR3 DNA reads TGTGCCAGCAGCTTAGGTTTCCAGCCCCAGCATTTT. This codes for CASSLGFQPQHF.

In DNA form, the CDR3 reads TGTGCCAGCCGCCTGGGGGGGGATAGAGCCGACGAGCAGTACTTC. This encodes CASRLGGDRADEQYF. The chain joins TRBV7-2 to TRBJ2-7; 7 bases align to TRBD2. Germline-derived CDR1 and CDR2 are SGHTA and FQGNSA. V lost 8 bases to trimming and J lost 5 bases; unmatched junction nucleotides: 15. CDR3 size: 15 residues. Supplemented by reference TRBV7-2 and TRBJ2-7, the full variable domain reads GAGVSQSPSNKVTEKGKDVELRCDPISGHTALYWYRQSLGQGLEFLIYFQGNSAPDKSGLPSDRFSAERTGGSVSTLTIQRTQQEDSAVYLCASRLGGDRADEQYFGPGTRLTVT.

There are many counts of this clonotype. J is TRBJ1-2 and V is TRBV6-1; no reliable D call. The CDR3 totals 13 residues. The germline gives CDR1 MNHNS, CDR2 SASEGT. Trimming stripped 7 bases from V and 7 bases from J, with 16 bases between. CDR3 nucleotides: TGTGCCAGCACCGCACCCGAGATGGTTGGCTACACCTTC. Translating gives CASTAPEMVGYTF.

Written as DNA, the CDR3 is TGTGCCACCAGCAGAGATCCCCGGGACAGGAGCAATCAGCCCCAGCATTTT. Translating gives CATSRDPRDRSNQPQHF. The gene calls are TRBV15 and TRBJ1-5; 8 nucleotides match TRBD1. CDR1 is LNHNV and CDR2 is YYDKDF in the germline V gene (reference sequence). Trimming at V came to 0 bases and at J to 1 base, leaving 5 bases not matched to a gene. The CDR3 totals 17 residues. The variable domain in full, with the rest retrieved from reference TRBV15 and TRBJ1-5, is DAMVIQNPRYQVTQFGKPVTLSCSQTLNHNVMYWYQQKSSQAPKLLFHYYDKDFNNEADTPDNFQSRRPNTSFCFLDIRSPGLGDTAMYLCATSRDPRDRSNQPQHFGDGTRLSIL.

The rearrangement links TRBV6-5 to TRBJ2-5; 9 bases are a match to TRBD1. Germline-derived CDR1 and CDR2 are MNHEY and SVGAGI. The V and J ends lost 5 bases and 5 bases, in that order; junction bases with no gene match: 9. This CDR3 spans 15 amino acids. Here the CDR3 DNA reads TGTGCCAGCAGTAGTCCACAGGGGGCGTCGGAGACCCAGTACTTC. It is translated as CASSSPQGASETQYF.

In DNA, the CDR3 is TGTGCCAGCAGCCGGGCACTAGCGGTTTCCGGGGCCAACGTCCTGACTTTC. Protein product: CASSRALAVSGANVLTF. The chain recombines TRBV7-2 with TRBJ2-6, with TRBD2 matching over 8 bases. This CDR3 spans 17 amino acids. CDR1 and CDR2 from the germline V gene are SGHTA and FQGNSA. V was clipped by 5 bases and J by 4 bases; unmatched bases: 10.

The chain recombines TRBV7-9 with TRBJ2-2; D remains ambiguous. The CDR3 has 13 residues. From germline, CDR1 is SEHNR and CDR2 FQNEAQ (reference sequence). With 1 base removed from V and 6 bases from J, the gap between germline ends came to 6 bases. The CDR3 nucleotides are TGTGCCAGCAGCTTAGGAGAATCCGGGGAGCTGTTTTTT. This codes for CASSLGESGELFF.

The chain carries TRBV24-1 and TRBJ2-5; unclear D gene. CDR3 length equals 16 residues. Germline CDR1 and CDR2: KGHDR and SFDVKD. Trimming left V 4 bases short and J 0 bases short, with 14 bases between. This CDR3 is CATSDPSRQNQETQYF. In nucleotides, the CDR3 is TGTGCCACCAGTGACCCCAGCAGGCAGAACCAAGAGACCCAGTACTTC.

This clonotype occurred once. CDR3 loop: CASRASTGGLNQPQHF. The CDR3 nucleotides are TGTGCCAGCAGAGCCAGCACAGGGGGCCTCAATCAGCCCCAGCATTTT. The gene calls are TRBV25-1 and TRBJ1-5, with 9 bases aligning to TRBD1. Per the germline V gene, CDR1 is MGHDK and CDR2 is SYGVNS. V was clipped by 6 bases and J by 3 bases; unmatched bases: 9. The CDR3 has 16 residues.

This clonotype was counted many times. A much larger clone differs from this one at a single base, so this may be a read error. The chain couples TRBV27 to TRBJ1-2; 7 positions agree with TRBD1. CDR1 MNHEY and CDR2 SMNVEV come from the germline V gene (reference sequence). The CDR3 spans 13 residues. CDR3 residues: CVSSSRQGQGYTF. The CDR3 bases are TGTGTCAGCAGTTCGAGACAGGGACAAGGCTACACCTTC.

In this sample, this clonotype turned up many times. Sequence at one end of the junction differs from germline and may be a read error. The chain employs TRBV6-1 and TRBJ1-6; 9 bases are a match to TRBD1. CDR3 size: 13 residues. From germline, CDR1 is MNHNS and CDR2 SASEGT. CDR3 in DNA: TGTGCCAGCAGTGACGAGACAGGGGGGGGCCTCCGCTTT. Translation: CASSDETGGGLRF.

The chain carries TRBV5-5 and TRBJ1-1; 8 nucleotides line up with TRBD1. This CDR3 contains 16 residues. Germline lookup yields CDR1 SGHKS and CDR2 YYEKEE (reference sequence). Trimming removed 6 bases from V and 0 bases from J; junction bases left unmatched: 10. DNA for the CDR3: TGTGCCAGCAACTACAGGGGGGCGAGGGTGAACACTGAAGCTTTCTTT. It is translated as CASNYRGARVNTEAFF.

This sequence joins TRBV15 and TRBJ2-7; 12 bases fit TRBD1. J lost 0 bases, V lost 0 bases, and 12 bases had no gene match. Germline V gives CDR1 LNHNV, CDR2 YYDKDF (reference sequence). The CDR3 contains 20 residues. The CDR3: CATSRESGTGGRASSYEQYF. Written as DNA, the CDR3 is TGTGCCACCAGCAGAGAAAGTGGGACAGGGGGCCGAGCTAGCTCCTACGAGCAGTACTTC.

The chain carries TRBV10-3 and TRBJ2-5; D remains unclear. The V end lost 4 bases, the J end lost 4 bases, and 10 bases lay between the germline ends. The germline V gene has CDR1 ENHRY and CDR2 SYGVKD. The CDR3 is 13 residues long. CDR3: CAISAASPETQYF. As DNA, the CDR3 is TGTGCCATCAGTGCCGCCAGCCCAGAGACCCAGTACTTC.

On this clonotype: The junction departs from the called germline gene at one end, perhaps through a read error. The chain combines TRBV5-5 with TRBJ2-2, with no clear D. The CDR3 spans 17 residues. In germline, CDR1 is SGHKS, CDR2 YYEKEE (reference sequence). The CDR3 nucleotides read TGCGCCAGCAGCCCTTTTAGCCCAGGAAGGAACACCGGGGAGCTGTTTTTT. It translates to CASSPFSPGRNTGELFF.

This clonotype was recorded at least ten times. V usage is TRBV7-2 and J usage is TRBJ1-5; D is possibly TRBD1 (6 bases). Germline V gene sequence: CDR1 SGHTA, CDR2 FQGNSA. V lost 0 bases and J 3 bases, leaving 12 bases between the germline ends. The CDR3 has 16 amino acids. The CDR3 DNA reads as TGTGCCAGCAGCTTAGCGGGGACACAGCTCAATCAGCCCCAGCATTTT. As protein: CASSLAGTQLNQPQHF.

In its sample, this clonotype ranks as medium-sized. DNA of the CDR3: TGTGCCAGCAGTGGGCTCTGGGGTCAAGAGACCCAGTACTTC. Translating gives CASSGLWGQETQYF. The chain recombines TRBV12-3 or TRBV12-4 with TRBJ2-5; D unresolved. There are 14 residues in the CDR3. Trimming removed 5 bases at V and 2 bases at J, with 12 bases between.

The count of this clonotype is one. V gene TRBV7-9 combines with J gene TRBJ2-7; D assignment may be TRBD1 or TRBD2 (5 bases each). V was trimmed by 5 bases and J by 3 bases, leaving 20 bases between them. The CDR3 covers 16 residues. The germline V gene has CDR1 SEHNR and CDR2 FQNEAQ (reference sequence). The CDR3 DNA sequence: TGTGCCAGCAGCCCTCCGCCGGGACGGCTCGTCTACGAGCAGTACTTC. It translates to CASSPPPGRLVYEQYF.

This CDR3 reads CATSHSLNTEAFF. The CDR3, as DNA: TGTGCCACCAGTCACAGTCTGAACACTGAAGCTTTCTTT. This sequence joins TRBV24-1 and TRBJ1-1, with D hard to call. V was cut by 6 bases and J by 0 bases, with 7 bases left in between. There are 13 residues in the CDR3. CDR1 is KGHDR and CDR2 is SFDVKD in the germline V gene.